The 5 T cell receptor beta chains presented below share a single source sample, sequenced in a study of chemoradiotherapy in HPV16-positive cancers. The protocol was immunoSEQ multiplex PCR, while the TCRdb copy is restricted to in-frame clones and leaves out a portion. Altogether some 14,000 clones are present, roughly 74% being singletons, with the ten largest covering 10%. This specimen was collected from a patient who underwent chemoradiotherapy. Receptors were obtained from a human donor with HPV-associated anogenital cancer.

A few counts support this clone. The J gene is TRBJ2-1, the V gene TRBV6-6; 10 bases map to TRBD2. The CDR3 is 14 amino acids. Germline V lookup: CDR1 MNHNY, CDR2 SVGAGI (reference sequence). The ends lost 6 bases at V and 8 bases at J; junction bases unmatched: 7. The CDR3 spells CASRRTSGGDEQFF. DNA for the CDR3: TGTGCCAGCAGGCGGACTAGCGGAGGGGATGAGCAGTTCTTC.

This CDR3 reads CASSSGIVAEQFF. The CDR3 DNA reads as TGTGCCAGTAGTAGCGGGATAGTAGCGGAGCAGTTCTTC. V gene TRBV19 combines with J gene TRBJ2-1; maybe TRBD2 (6 bases). The CDR3 extends over 13 amino acids. Germline V gene data show CDR1 as LNHDA and CDR2 as SQIVND (reference sequence). Trimming stripped 4 bases from V and 10 bases from J, with 14 bases between.

The J gene is TRBJ2-3, the V gene TRBV5-1, with TRBD2 matching 13 bases. The trim removed 4 bases at V and 1 base at J, leaving 9 bases unmatched. Germline V CDR1 and CDR2: SGHRS, YFSETQ. The CDR3 is 18 residues long. CDR3 region: CASSAGTSGTPGTDTQYF. CDR3 bases: TGCGCCAGCAGCGCCGGGACTAGCGGGACTCCCGGCACAGATACGCAGTATTTT.

The gene calls are TRBV10-3 and TRBJ2-1; the D is unclear. The CDR3 is made up of 12 amino acids. Germline CDR1 is ENHRY and CDR2 is SYGVKD. Trimming stripped 6 bases from V and 9 bases from J, with 12 bases between. CDR3 sequence reads: CAISGQTTEQFF. Written as DNA, the CDR3 is TGTGCCATCAGCGGCCAGACGACTGAGCAGTTCTTC.

About this clone: One end of the junction varies from germline; a read error may be responsible. The V and J genes are TRBV6-5 and TRBJ1-2, with 8 bases aligning to TRBD1. This CDR3 is built from 14 residues. Germline loops: CDR1 MNHEY, CDR2 SVGAGI. The CDR3 protein is CASRYSQGAGGYTF. In DNA, the CDR3 is TGTGCCAGCAGATACTCGCAGGGGGCGGGGGGCTACACCTTC.